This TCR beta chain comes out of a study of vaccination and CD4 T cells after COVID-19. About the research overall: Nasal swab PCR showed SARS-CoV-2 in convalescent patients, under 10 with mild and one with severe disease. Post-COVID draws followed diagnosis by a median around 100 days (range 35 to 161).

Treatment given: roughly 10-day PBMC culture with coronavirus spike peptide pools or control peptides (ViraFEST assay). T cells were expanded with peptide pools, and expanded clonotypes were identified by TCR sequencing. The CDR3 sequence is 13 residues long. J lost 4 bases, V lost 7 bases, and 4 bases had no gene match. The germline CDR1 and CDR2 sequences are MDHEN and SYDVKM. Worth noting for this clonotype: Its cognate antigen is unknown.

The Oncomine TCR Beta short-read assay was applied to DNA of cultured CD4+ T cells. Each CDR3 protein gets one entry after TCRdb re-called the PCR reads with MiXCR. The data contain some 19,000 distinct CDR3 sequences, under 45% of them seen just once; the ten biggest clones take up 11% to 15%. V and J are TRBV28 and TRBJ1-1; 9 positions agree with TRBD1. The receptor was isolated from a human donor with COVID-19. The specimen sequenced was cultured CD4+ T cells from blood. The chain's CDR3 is CASTGQGPTEAFF. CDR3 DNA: TGTGCCAGCACTGGACAGGGGCCCACTGAAGCTTTCTTT.